Listed below are T cell receptor beta chains from one sample, sequenced in a study of vaccination effects on CD4 cells after COVID-19. Sequenced by immunoSEQ multiplex PCR; TCRdb stores in-frame clones only, minus some. The sample includes 45,000 to 55,000 clones, about 76% seen only once; the top ten take 4.5% to 5.5%. Their specific antigens are unknown. The sample consisted of CD4+ T cells from PBMCs cultured without peptide, taken after COVID-19 vaccination. The receptor source for this set is a human donor who had a prior SARS-CoV-2 infection. Each CDR3 is given with its conserved first and last residue. The D gene is left open where the match is weak. Not all rows give a size; the values are once, few, many and, for expanded clones, a class.

d_call: TRBD1; v_call: TRBV19; clone_size: NA; j_call: TRBJ2-3; cdr3_nt: TGTGCCAGTAGTAATAGACAGGGAACGAATACGCAGTATTTT; cdr3_aa: CASSNRQGTNTQYF
d_call: TRBD2; v_call: TRBV5-6; clone_size: NA; j_call: TRBJ2-1; cdr3_nt: TGTGCCAGCAGCTTGACTCAAGCGGGGCACAATGAGCAGTTCTTC; cdr3_aa: CASSLTQAGHNEQFF
d_call: NA; v_call: TRBV2; clone_size: few; j_call: TRBJ1-6; cdr3_nt: TGTGCCAGCAGTGATGGGACCAGGAATTCACCCCTCCACTTT; cdr3_aa: CASSDGTRNSPLHF
d_call: NA; v_call: TRBV2; clone_size: NA; j_call: TRBJ2-7; cdr3_nt: TGTGCCAGCAGTGGGACTGCGGCGCGGCAGTACTTC; cdr3_aa: CASSGTAARQYF
d_call: TRBD2; v_call: TRBV3-1/TRBV3-2; clone_size: NA; j_call: TRBJ2-7; cdr3_nt: TGTGCCAGCAGCCACGGTCAACTAGCGGGGGTTACCTACGAGCAGTACTTC; cdr3_aa: CASSHGQLAGVTYEQYF
d_call: NA; v_call: TRBV3-1/TRBV3-2; clone_size: few; j_call: TRBJ1-2; cdr3_nt: TGTGCCAGCAGCCAATCCCAGGGGTCGTACTATGGCTACACCTTC; cdr3_aa: CASSQSQGSYYGYTF
d_call: NA; v_call: TRBV2; clone_size: NA; j_call: TRBJ1-3; cdr3_nt: TGTGCCAGCAGTGGATATAACGGAGGCGGAAACACCATATATTTT; cdr3_aa: CASSGYNGGGNTIYF
d_call: NA; v_call: TRBV2; clone_size: NA; j_call: TRBJ2-1; cdr3_nt: TGTGCCAGCAGAAATGCAGGGAAGTACAATGAGCAGTTCTTC; cdr3_aa: CASRNAGKYNEQFF
d_call: NA; v_call: TRBV4-2; clone_size: NA; j_call: TRBJ2-2; cdr3_nt: TGTGCCAGCAGCCAATCCAGGCGGACGAACACCGGGGAGCTGTTTTTT; cdr3_aa: CASSQSRRTNTGELFF
d_call: NA; v_call: TRBV27; clone_size: NA; j_call: TRBJ1-1; cdr3_nt: TGTGCCAGCAGTTTATACGACGTGGGCACTGAAGCTTTCTTT; cdr3_aa: CASSLYDVGTEAFF
d_call: TRBD1; v_call: TRBV5-4; clone_size: NA; j_call: TRBJ2-3; cdr3_nt: TGTGCCAGCAGCACGCCGAGACAGGGTCGAGGCCACACAGATACGCAGTATTTT; cdr3_aa: CASSTPRQGRGHTDTQYF
d_call: NA; v_call: TRBV4-2; clone_size: once; j_call: TRBJ2-5; cdr3_nt: TGTGCCAGCAGCCAGGACTTGGGGCGGGAGACCCAGTACTTC; cdr3_aa: CASSQDLGRETQYF
d_call: NA; v_call: TRBV10-3; clone_size: few; j_call: TRBJ1-6; cdr3_nt: TGTGCCATCAGTATACGGACCCCGGCCAATTCACCCCTCCACTTT; cdr3_aa: CAISIRTPANSPLHF
d_call: NA; v_call: TRBV2; clone_size: many; j_call: TRBJ1-5; cdr3_nt: TGTGCCAGCAACTCCGAGGGGGGTCAGCCCCAGCATTTT; cdr3_aa: CASNSEGGQPQHF
d_call: TRBD2; v_call: TRBV11-3; clone_size: few; j_call: TRBJ2-1; cdr3_nt: TGTGCCAGCAGCTTAGAGGTTAGCGGGAGCCATGAGCAGTTCTTC; cdr3_aa: CASSLEVSGSHEQFF
d_call: NA; v_call: TRBV5-1; clone_size: NA; j_call: TRBJ2-3; cdr3_nt: TGCGCCAGCAGCTTGTACACTACCTGGCCTCCTGATACGCAGTATTTT; cdr3_aa: CASSLYTTWPPDTQYF
d_call: TRBD1; v_call: TRBV3-1/TRBV3-2; clone_size: once; j_call: TRBJ2-5; cdr3_nt: TGTGCCAGCAGTCGACTTACCCCGGGACAGCCTCAAGAGACCCAGTACTTC; cdr3_aa: CASSRLTPGQPQETQYF
d_call: NA; v_call: TRBV30; clone_size: few; j_call: TRBJ2-2; cdr3_nt: TGTGCCTCGATAGGCAGGGAGCTGTTTTTT; cdr3_aa: CASIGRELFF
d_call: NA; v_call: TRBV6-9; clone_size: NA; j_call: TRBJ2-7; cdr3_nt: TGTGCCTCACCCGAGCAGTACTTC; cdr3_aa: CASPEQYF
d_call: NA; v_call: TRBV28; clone_size: few; j_call: TRBJ1-2; cdr3_nt: TGTGCCAGCAGTTTCCAAGGCTATGGCTACACCTTC; cdr3_aa: CASSFQGYGYTF
d_call: NA; v_call: TRBV5-1; clone_size: NA; j_call: TRBJ2-1; cdr3_nt: TGCGCCAGCAGCAAGCCCCCGGGACTCACCCTTTTGCATGAGCAGTTCTTC; cdr3_aa: CASSKPPGLTLLHEQFF
d_call: NA; v_call: TRBV19; clone_size: once; j_call: TRBJ1-2; cdr3_nt: TGTGCTATCGGTCGGGGCGGGAAAGGCTATGGCTACACCTTC; cdr3_aa: CAIGRGGKGYGYTF
d_call: NA; v_call: TRBV2; clone_size: few; j_call: TRBJ1-4; cdr3_nt: TGTGCCAGCAGTGAGGTTGGGGGGAGACTGTTTTTT; cdr3_aa: CASSEVGGRLFF
d_call: TRBD1; v_call: TRBV2; clone_size: once; j_call: TRBJ1-3; cdr3_nt: TGTGCCAGCAGTGAAGCATACCCCGAGGGGGCGGCTGGAAACACCATATATTTT; cdr3_aa: CASSEAYPEGAAGNTIYF